This T cell receptor (beta chain) was captured in a study of tumor-infiltrating lymphocytes in primary liver carcinoma. General study points: A significantly higher top-250-clone fraction was found in tumors than in blood (p = 0.039).

With 500 ng total RNA as template and a constant-region primer, TCR beta cDNA was made. Three nested multiplex PCR rounds, a slightly modified ARM-PCR method, built the TCR beta libraries. It was with TRBV1-TRBV30 forward primers and a C-beta reverse primer that the first two PCR rounds were run, at 10 cycles each. A single record per CDR3 protein comes from TCRdb applying MiXCR to the multiplex PCR reads. The sample lists 75,000 to 80,000 distinct CDR3 sequences, roughly 72% occurring once. Germline V CDR1 and CDR2: MNHEY, SVGEGT. V gave up 6 bases and J gave up 8 bases, with 20 bases separating them. The CDR3 spans 15 residues. The study co-extracted DNA and RNA from 20-30 mg of unsorted bulk tissue. With respect to this clonotype: Its antigen is unknown.

The source material was tumor-adjacent normal liver tissue. The V call is TRBV6-2 or TRBV6-3, the J call TRBJ1-5; D perhaps matches TRBD1 (5 bases). The clonotype was recovered from a man between 40 and 49 years old with primary liver carcinoma and hepatitis B virus infection. CDR3 DNA: TGTGCCAGCAGCTCGCAGGGCGGGAGAAATGAGCCCCAGCATTTT. This encodes CASSSQGGRNEPQHF.